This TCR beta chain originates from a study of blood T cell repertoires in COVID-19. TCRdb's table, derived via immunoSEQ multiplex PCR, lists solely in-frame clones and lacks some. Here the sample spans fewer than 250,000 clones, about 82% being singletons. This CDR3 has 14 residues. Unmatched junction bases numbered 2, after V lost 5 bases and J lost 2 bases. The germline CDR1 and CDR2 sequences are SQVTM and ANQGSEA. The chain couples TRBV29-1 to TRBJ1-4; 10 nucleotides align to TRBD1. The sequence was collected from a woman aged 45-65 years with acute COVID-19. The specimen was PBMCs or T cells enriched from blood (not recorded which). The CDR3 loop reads CSVRTGGTNEKLFF. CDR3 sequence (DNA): TGCAGCGTTCGGACAGGGGGGACTAATGAAAAACTGTTTTTT. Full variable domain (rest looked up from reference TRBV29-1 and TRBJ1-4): SAVISQKPSRDICQRGTSLTIQCQVDSQVTMMFWYRQQPGQSLTLIATANQGSEATYESGFVIDKFPISRPNLTFSTLTVSNMSPEDSSIYLCSVRTGGTNEKLFFGSGTQLSVL.